Given below is one T cell receptor (beta chain) in context. The antigen remains undetermined. Only in-frame clones appear in the TCRdb table, and some are missing; sequencing was by immunoSEQ multiplex PCR. The table records roughly 150,000 clones, about 91% of them present only once. V was shortened by 1 base and J by 4 bases, with 12 bases between the two germline ends. CDR1 is SGHRS, CDR2 YFSETQ, per germline. The CDR3 is 15 residues long. This entry comes from a study of T cell responses to AZD1222 COVID-19 vaccine. Study-wide results and caveats: Sampling that yielded the repertoires occurred only after the peak T cell response.

Specimen: peripheral blood, collected 28 days after the second AZD1222 dose. The V and J genes are TRBV5-1 and TRBJ1-5; D possibly corresponds to TRBD1 (6 bases). The TCR sequence derives from an adult who received the AZD1222 COVID-19 vaccine. CDR3 protein: CASSLTGTKNQPQHF. In nucleotides, the CDR3 is TGCGCCAGCAGCTTGACCGGGACAAAGAATCAGCCCCAGCATTTT.